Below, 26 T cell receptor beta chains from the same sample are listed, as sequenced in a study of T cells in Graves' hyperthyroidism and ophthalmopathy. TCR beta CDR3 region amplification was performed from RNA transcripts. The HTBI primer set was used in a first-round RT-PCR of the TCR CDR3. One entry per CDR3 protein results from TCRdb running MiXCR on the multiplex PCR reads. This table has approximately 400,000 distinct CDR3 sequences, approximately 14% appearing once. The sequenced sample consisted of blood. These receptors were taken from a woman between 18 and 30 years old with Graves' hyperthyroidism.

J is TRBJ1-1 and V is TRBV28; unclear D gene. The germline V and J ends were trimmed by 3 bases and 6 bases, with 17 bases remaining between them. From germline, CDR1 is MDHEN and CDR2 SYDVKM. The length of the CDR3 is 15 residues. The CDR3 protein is CASSFLHTGSSEAFF. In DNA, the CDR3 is TGTGCCAGCAGTTTCCTACATACGGGGAGTTCTGAAGCTTTCTTT. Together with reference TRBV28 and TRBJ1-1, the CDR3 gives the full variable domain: DVKVTQSSRYLVKRTGEKVFLECVQDMDHENMFWYRQDPGLGLRLIYFSYDVKMKEKGDIPEGYSVSREKKERFSLILESASTNQTSMYLCASSFLHTGSSEAFFGQGTRLTVV.

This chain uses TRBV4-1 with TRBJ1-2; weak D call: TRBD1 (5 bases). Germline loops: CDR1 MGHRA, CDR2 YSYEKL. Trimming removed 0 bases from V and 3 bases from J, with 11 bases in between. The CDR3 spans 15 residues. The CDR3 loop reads CASSQEPGRDYGYTF. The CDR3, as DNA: TGCGCCAGCAGCCAAGAGCCAGGGAGGGACTATGGCTACACCTTC.

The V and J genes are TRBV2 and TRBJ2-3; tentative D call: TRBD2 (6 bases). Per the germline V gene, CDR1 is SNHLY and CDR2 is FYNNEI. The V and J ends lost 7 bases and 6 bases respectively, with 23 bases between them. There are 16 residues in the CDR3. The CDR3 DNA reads TGTGCCAGCAAAAGGTCGGAGTGGAGGGAGGCTGATACGCAGTATTTT. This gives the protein CASKRSEWREADTQYF.

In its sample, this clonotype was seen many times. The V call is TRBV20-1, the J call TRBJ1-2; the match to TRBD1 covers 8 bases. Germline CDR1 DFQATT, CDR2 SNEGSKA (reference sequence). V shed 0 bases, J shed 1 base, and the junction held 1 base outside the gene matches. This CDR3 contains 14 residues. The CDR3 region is CSARDDRGNYGYTF. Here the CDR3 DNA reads TGCAGTGCTAGAGACGACAGGGGTAACTATGGCTACACCTTC.

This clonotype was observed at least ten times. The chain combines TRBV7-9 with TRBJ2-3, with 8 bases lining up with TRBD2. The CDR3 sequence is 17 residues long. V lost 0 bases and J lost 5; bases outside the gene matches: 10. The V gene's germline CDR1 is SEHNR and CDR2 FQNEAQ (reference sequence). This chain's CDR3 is CASSLAARAGVEDTQYF. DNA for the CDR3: TGTGCCAGCAGCTTAGCAGCGCGAGCGGGGGTTGAAGATACGCAGTATTTT.

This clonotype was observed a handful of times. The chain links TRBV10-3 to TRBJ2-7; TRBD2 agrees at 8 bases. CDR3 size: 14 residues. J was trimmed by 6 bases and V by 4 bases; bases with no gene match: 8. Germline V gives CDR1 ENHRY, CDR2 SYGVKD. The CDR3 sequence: CAISGGRPRREQYF. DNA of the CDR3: TGTGCCATCAGTGGCGGGAGGCCCAGGCGCGAGCAGTACTTC.

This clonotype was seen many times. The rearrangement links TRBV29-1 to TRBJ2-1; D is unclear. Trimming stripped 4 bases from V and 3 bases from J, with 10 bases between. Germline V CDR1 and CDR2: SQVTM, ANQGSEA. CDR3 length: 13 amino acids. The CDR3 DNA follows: TGCAGCGTTGTGTTATCGGACTACAATGAGCAGTTCTTC. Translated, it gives CSVVLSDYNEQFF.

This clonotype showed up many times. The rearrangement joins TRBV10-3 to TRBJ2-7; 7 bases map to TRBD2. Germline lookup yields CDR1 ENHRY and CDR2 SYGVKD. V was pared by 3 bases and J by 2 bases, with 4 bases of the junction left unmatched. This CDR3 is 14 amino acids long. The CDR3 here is CAISESGAAYEQYF. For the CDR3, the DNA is TGTGCCATCAGTGAAAGCGGGGCCGCCTACGAGCAGTACTTC.

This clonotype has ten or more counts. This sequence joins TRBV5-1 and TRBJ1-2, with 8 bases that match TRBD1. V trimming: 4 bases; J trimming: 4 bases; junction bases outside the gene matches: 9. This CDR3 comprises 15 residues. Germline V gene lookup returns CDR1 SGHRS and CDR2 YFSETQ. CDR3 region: CASSDQDRETYGYTF. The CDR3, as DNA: TGCGCCAGCAGCGACCAGGACAGGGAAACCTATGGCTACACCTTC.

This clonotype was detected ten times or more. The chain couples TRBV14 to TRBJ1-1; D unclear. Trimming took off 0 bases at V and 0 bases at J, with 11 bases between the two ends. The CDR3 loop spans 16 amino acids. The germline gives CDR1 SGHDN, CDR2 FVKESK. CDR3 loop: CASSQENRYLNTEAFF. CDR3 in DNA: TGTGCCAGCAGCCAAGAGAACCGTTATTTGAACACTGAAGCTTTCTTT. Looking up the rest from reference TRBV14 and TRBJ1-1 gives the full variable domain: EAGVTQFPSHSVIEKGQTVTLRCDPISGHDNLYWYRRVMGKEIKFLLHFVKESKQDESGMPNNRFLAERTGGTYSTLKVQPAELEDSGVYFCASSQENRYLNTEAFFGQGTRLTVV.

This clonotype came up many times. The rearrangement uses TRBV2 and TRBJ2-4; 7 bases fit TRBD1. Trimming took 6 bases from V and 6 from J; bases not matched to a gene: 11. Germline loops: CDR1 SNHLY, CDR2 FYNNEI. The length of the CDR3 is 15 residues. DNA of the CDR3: TGTGCCAGCAGCGATTCCCGGGCAGGGGGAAACATTCAGTACTTC. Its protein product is CASSDSRAGGNIQYF.

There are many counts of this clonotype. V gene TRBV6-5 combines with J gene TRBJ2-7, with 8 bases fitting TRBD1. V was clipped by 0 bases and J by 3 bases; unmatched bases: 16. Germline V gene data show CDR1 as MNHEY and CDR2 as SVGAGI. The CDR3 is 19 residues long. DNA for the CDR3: TGTGCCAGCAGTTACTCCAACTGGGCCCTGGGACAGGAGCACTACGAGCAGTACTTC. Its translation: CASSYSNWALGQEHYEQYF.

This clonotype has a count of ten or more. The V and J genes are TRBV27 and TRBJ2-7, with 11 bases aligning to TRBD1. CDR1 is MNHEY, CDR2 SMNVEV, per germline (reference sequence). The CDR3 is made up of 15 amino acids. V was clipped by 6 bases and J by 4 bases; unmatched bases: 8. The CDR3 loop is CASRDHGQGAYEQYF. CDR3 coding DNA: TGTGCCAGCAGAGACCACGGACAGGGGGCATACGAGCAGTACTTC.

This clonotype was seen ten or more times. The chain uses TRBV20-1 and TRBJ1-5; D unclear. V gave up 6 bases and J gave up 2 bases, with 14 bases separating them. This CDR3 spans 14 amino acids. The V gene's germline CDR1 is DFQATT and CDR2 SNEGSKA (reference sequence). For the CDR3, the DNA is TGCAGTGCCACAGAGCCCTGGGGCAATCAGCCCCAGCATTTT. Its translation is CSATEPWGNQPQHF.

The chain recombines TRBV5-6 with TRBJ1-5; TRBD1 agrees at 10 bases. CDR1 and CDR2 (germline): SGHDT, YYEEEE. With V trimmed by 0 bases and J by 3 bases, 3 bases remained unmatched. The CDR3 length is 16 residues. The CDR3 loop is CASSLGGQGSNQPQHF. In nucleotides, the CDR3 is TGTGCCAGCAGCTTGGGGGGACAGGGGTCCAATCAGCCCCAGCATTTT.

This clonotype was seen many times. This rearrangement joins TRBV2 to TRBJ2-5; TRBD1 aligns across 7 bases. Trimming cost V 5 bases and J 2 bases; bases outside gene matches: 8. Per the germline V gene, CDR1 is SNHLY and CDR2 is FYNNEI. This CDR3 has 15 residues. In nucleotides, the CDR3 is TGTGCCAGCAGTTACGACAGGGTCGAGCAAGAGACCCAGTACTTC. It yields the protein CASSYDRVEQETQYF.

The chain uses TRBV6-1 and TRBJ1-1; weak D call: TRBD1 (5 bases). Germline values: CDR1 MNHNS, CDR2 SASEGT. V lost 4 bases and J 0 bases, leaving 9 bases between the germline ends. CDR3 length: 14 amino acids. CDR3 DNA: TGTGCCAGCAGTGCGGGACCTTTGAACACTGAAGCTTTCTTT. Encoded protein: CASSAGPLNTEAFF.

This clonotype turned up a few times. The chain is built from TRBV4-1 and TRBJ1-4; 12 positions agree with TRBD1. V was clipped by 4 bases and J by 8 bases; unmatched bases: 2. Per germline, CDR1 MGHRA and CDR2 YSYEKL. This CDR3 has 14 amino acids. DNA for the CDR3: TGCGCCAGCAGCCGCGGGACAGGGGGCGAAAAACTGTTTTTT. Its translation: CASSRGTGGEKLFF.

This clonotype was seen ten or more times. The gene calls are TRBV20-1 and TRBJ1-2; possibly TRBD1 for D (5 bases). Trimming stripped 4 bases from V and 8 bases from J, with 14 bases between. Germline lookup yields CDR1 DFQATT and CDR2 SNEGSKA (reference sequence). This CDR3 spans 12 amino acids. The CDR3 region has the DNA TGCAGTGCTACTCGACAGACGAAGGGCTACACCTTC. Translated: CSATRQTKGYTF.

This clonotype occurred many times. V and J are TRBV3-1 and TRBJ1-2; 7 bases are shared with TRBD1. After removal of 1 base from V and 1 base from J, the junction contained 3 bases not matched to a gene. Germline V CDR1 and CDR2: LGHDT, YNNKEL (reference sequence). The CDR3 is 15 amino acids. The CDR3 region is CASSQGRGFNYGYTF. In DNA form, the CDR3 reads TGTGCCAGCAGCCAAGGCAGGGGGTTTAACTATGGCTACACCTTC. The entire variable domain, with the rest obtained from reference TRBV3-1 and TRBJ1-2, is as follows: DTAVSQTPKYLVTQMGNDKSIKCEQNLGHDTMYWYKQDSKKFLKIMFSYNNKELIINETVPNRFSPKSPDKAHLNLHINSLELGDSAVYFCASSQGRGFNYGYTFGSGTRLTVV.

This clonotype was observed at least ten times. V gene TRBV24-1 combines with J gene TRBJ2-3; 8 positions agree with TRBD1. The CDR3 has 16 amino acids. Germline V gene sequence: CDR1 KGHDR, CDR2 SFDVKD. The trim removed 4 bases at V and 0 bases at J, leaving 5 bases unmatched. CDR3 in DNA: TGTGCCACCAGTGACCACGGACAGGGAAGCACAGATACGCAGTATTTT. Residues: CATSDHGQGSTDTQYF.

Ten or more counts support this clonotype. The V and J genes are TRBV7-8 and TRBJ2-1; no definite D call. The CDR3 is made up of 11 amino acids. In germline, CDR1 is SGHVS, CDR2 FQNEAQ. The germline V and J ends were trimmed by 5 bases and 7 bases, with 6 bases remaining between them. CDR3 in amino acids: CASSQRNEQFF. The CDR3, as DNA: TGTGCCAGCAGCCAGCGTAATGAGCAGTTCTTC.

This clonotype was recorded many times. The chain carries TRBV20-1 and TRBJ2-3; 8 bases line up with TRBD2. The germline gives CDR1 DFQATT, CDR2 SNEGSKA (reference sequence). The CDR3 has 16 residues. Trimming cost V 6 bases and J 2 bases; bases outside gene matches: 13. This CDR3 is CSAPGGGSLNTDTQYF. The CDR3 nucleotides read TGCAGTGCGCCCGGGGGGGGTAGTCTGAACACAGATACGCAGTATTTT.

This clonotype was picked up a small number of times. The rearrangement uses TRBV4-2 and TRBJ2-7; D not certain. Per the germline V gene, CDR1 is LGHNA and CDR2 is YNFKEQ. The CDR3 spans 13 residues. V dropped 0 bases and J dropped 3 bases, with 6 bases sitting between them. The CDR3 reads CASSQETRYEQYF. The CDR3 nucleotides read TGTGCCAGCAGCCAAGAGACTCGCTACGAGCAGTACTTC.

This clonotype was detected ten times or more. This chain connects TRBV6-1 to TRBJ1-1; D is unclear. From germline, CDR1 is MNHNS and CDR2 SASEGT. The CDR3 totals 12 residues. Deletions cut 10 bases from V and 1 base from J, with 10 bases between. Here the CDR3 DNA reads TGTGCCATGCCGACCGAGAACACTGAAGCTTTCTTT. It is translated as CAMPTENTEAFF.

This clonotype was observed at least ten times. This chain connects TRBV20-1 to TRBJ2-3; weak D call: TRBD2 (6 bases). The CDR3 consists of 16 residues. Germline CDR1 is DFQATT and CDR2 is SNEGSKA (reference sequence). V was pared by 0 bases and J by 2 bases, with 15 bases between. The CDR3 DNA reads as TGCAGTGCTAGAGATCCGTTTAGCGGACACACAGATACGCAGTATTTT. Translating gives CSARDPFSGHTDTQYF.